This record concerns one T cell receptor (beta chain) sequence. In the source study's methods: Reference gene primer amplification in the assay estimated nucleated cell counts. This table comes from immunoSEQ multiplex PCR, and its TCRdb copy is limited to in-frame clones, with some not included. V, J and clone size are taken as reported in that table, and D and trimming were inferred from the DNA itself. This repertoire shows some 270,000 clones, around 81% found once; its top ten account for 3.4%. V was cut by 8 bases and J by 2 bases, with 7 bases left in between. CDR3 length equals 12 residues. CDR1 and CDR2 (germline): ENHRY, SYGVKD. This sample was taken from a study of blood T cell repertoires in COVID-19. Those enrolled, adults aged roughly 18 to 90 years, came from fewer than 25 US areas. Cohort allocation depended upon clinical history that participants reported. Recovery meant two consecutive negative NP/OP PCR tests, professional clearance, or resolved symptoms.

The chain recombines TRBV10-3 with TRBJ2-1, with D perhaps matching TRBD1 (6 bases). The sample comprised PBMCs or T cells enriched from blood (not recorded which). This receptor was obtained from a man between 45 and 60 years old who had recovered from COVID-19. Here the CDR3 DNA reads TGTGCCATCGGGGGCCCCTACAATGAGCAGTTCTTC. This gives the protein CAIGGPYNEQFF.